These T cell receptor beta chains were read from a single sample in a study of T-cell memory formation after mild COVID-19. MiXCR, applied by TCRdb to the 5' RACE reads, yields one record per CDR3 protein. The sample lists hundreds of thousands of distinct CDR3 sequences; 25% to 30% were seen once. The sequencing sample was made of PBMCs or a T cell subset sorted from them (not recorded which). The receptor set was obtained from an adult woman who had mild COVID-19 (a few samples of this study predate the infection). Cell type and time point are not known. Each CDR3 is given with its conserved first and last residue. Fields, in order: J gene, D gene, clone size, V gene, CDR3 DNA, CDR3 protein. A D gene is named only where the DNA matches it firmly. The listing skips clone size in some rows; elsewhere it reads once, few, many or a size class.

TRBJ2-1	TRBD2	.	TRBV6-2/TRBV6-3	TGTGCCAGCAGCCCTAGCGGGAGGTTTTCTTACAATGAGCAGTTCTTC	CASSPSGRFSYNEQFF
TRBJ2-3	.	few	TRBV5-1	TGCGCCAGCAGCTTGGTGGCCGGGGTTAGAGATACGCAGTATTTT	CASSLVAGVRDTQYF
TRBJ2-3	.	many	TRBV7-2	TGTGCCAGCAGCTTTGGACCTTCCACAGATACGCAGTATTTT	CASSFGPSTDTQYF
TRBJ2-7	.	few	TRBV12-3/TRBV12-4	TGTGCCAGCAGTTTAAACTGGGGCGGGACCTACGAGCAGTACTTC	CASSLNWGGTYEQYF
TRBJ1-2	TRBD1	.	TRBV28	TGTGCCAGCGGGGACAGGGGATGGGGTGGCTACACCTTC	CASGDRGWGGYTF
TRBJ2-3	.	.	TRBV20-1	TGCAGTGCTAGAGTGCCGGGGGATACGCAGTATTTT	CSARVPGDTQYF
TRBJ1-1	.	.	TRBV29-1	TGCAGCGCAAAACAGCAAACGAACACTGAAGCTTTCTTT	CSAKQQTNTEAFF
TRBJ2-5	TRBD2	.	TRBV5-1	TGCGCCAGCAGCTTGGCCAGCGGGAGGGAGACCCAGTACTTC	CASSLASGRETQYF
TRBJ1-4	TRBD1	.	TRBV7-9	TGTGCCAGCAGCTTAAGGGGACAGACTGAAAAACTGTTTTTT	CASSLRGQTEKLFF
TRBJ1-1	TRBD1	few	TRBV30	TGTGCCTGGAGTCCCTCCGGGACAGGGGGCGCTTTCGCTGAAGCTTTCTTT	CAWSPSGTGGAFAEAFF
TRBJ2-7	TRBD1	few	TRBV24-1	TGTGCCACCAGTGACCACACAGGGGACGAGCAGTACTTC	CATSDHTGDEQYF
TRBJ2-2	.	.	TRBV5-6	TGTGCCAGCAGCTTGGGCGGGGGCATGGGGGAGCTGTTTTTT	CASSLGGGMGELFF
TRBJ2-1	TRBD2	.	TRBV11-3	TGTGCCAGCAGCTTAGTGCGGGAGGGGAATGAGCAGTTCTTC	CASSLVREGNEQFF
TRBJ2-7	TRBD1	few	TRBV7-2	TGTGCCAGCAGCCCGCCCGAGACAGGGGCCTACGAGCAGTACTTC	CASSPPETGAYEQYF
TRBJ2-3	.	.	TRBV6-5	TGTGCCAGCAGTTACAGGGGAGATACGCAGTATTTT	CASSYRGDTQYF
TRBJ1-6	TRBD1	.	TRBV7-9	TGTGCCAGCAGCTTTAGACAGGGTAATTCACCCCTCCACTTT	CASSFRQGNSPLHF
TRBJ2-5	.	.	TRBV10-3	TGTGCCATCAGTGAGCCCGGGAAGGCGGGGGCAAAGACCCAGTACTTC	CAISEPGKAGAKTQYF
TRBJ2-3	TRBD2	few	TRBV2	TGTGCCAGCAGTGAAGGGAGCGGGGTCTGGTTGGATACGCAGTATTTT	CASSEGSGVWLDTQYF
TRBJ1-1	TRBD1	.	TRBV5-1	TGCGCCAGCAGACCGGGGACAGGGGGGATGAACACTGAAGCTTTCTTT	CASRPGTGGMNTEAFF
TRBJ2-7	.	.	TRBV20-1	TGCAGTGCTAGAGATACCAGCTACGAGCAGTACTTC	CSARDTSYEQYF
TRBJ2-2	TRBD2	once	TRBV6-2/TRBV6-3	TGTGCCAGCAGTTCGGCCGGGACTAGCGGGGGGAACACCGGGGAGCTGTTTTTT	CASSSAGTSGGNTGELFF
TRBJ2-7	.	many	TRBV7-9	TGTGCCAGCAGCTTCGGTTTGGGCTACGAGCAGTACTTC	CASSFGLGYEQYF
TRBJ2-5	.	few	TRBV21-1	TGTGCCAGCAGCAAAGGATCGAAGCGGGGGATTGAGACCCAGTACTTC	CASSKGSKRGIETQYF
TRBJ2-7	.	.	TRBV5-1	TGCGCCAGCGCCGAGACAGTTACCTACGAGCAGTACTTC	CASAETVTYEQYF
TRBJ2-7	TRBD2	few	TRBV6-4	TGTGCCAGCAGTTCCATTAGCGGGGGGACCGCCTACGAGCAGTACTTC	CASSSISGGTAYEQYF
TRBJ2-7	TRBD1	few	TRBV20-1	TGCAGTGCAGGACAGGCGGCCCTCTACGAGCAGTACTTC	CSAGQAALYEQYF
TRBJ2-4	TRBD1	few	TRBV15	TGTGCCACCAGCAGAGATCGGGGCAGGGGGCGCAAAAACATTCAGTACTTC	CATSRDRGRGRKNIQYF
TRBJ2-7	.	few	TRBV18	TGTGCCAGCTCACCGCCGACCATGGTAGGCAGAGCAACCTACGAGCAGTACTTC	CASSPPTMVGRATYEQYF
TRBJ2-5	TRBD1	many	TRBV7-7	TGTGCCAGCAGCCCGGACAGGACGGAGACCCAGTACTTC	CASSPDRTETQYF